Each of the 9 T cell receptor beta chains below was sequenced from the same sample in a study of blood T cell repertoires in COVID-19. Profiled with immunoSEQ multiplex PCR; TCRdb holds only in-frame clones, not every one. The sample has approximately 120,000 clones; approximately 84% are singletons. Specimen: peripheral blood. The receptors were gathered from a human donor in a cohort sampled during active COVID-19.

This clone has only one observation. V usage is TRBV9 and J usage is TRBJ2-7, with 12 nucleotides matching TRBD2. The V gene end was trimmed by 4 bases and the J gene end by 2 bases; junction bases not matched to a gene: 4. Germline V lookup: CDR1 SGDLS, CDR2 YYNGEE. This CDR3 comprises 15 residues. CDR3 region: CASSKTSGGAYEQYF. In DNA form, the CDR3 reads TGTGCCAGCAGCAAGACTAGCGGGGGCGCCTACGAGCAGTACTTC. The whole variable domain, remainder taken from reference TRBV9 and TRBJ2-7, is DSGVTQTPKHLITATGQRVTLRCSPRSGDLSVYWYQQSLDQGLQFLIQYYNGEERAKGNILERFSAQQFPDLHSELNLSSLELGDSALYFCASSKTSGGAYEQYFGPGTRLTVT.

This clone has more than one count but fewer than ten. The chain carries TRBV6-5 and TRBJ2-7; D is perhaps TRBD2 (6 bases). V was trimmed by 8 bases and J by 5 bases, leaving 19 bases between them. This CDR3 has 14 amino acids. In germline, CDR1 is MNHEY, CDR2 SVGAGI. CDR3 sequence (DNA): TGTGCCAGCGGCCACCCCGGAGGGGCTGACGAGCAGTACTTC. Amino acid sequence: CASGHPGGADEQYF.

The chain is built from TRBV2 and TRBJ2-2; a weak D match, TRBD1 (6 bases). Germline V gene lookup returns CDR1 SNHLY and CDR2 FYNNEI. The CDR3 sequence is 15 residues long. The V end lost 7 bases, the J end lost 3 bases, and 15 bases lay between the germline ends. The CDR3 bases are TGTGCCAGCACCCTCGGACAGAGATACACCGGGGAGCTGTTTTTT. Its translation is CASTLGQRYTGELFF.

This sequence joins TRBV9 and TRBJ1-2, with D perhaps TRBD1 (6 bases). CDR3 length: 15 residues. From germline, CDR1 is SGDLS and CDR2 YYNGEE. The V gene lost 4 bases and the J gene lost 5 bases, with 18 bases spanning the gap. The CDR3, as DNA: TGTGCCAGCAGCCCCTACTGGGGGGGCGCATATGGCTACACCTTC. Protein: CASSPYWGGAYGYTF.

The CDR3 spells CAISVSGGLGEQFF. CDR3 in DNA: TGTGCCATCAGTGTATCGGGGGGCCTCGGTGAGCAGTTCTTC. The chain carries TRBV10-3 and TRBJ2-1; TRBD2 is a possible D gene (7 bases). Trimming removed 4 bases at V and 9 bases at J, with 16 bases between. Germline V gene data show CDR1 as ENHRY and CDR2 as SYGVKD. The CDR3 is made up of 14 amino acids.

This chain links TRBV19 with TRBJ2-1, with 10 nucleotides matching TRBD2. The trim removed 4 bases at V and 6 bases at J, leaving 6 bases unmatched. The CDR3 runs to 15 residues. Germline V gene sequence: CDR1 LNHDA, CDR2 SQIVND (reference sequence). The CDR3 sequence is CASSSNSGGRNEQFF. The CDR3 nucleotides read TGTGCCAGTAGTAGTAATAGCGGGGGGCGCAATGAGCAGTTCTTC. Drawing the rest from reference TRBV19 and TRBJ2-1, the complete variable domain is DGGITQSPKYLFRKEGQNVTLSCEQNLNHDAMYWYRQDPGQGLRLIYYSQIVNDFQKGDIAEGYSVSREKKESFPLTVTSAQKNPTAFYLCASSSNSGGRNEQFFGPGTRLTVL.

The chain employs TRBV5-4 and TRBJ2-7; D call uncertain. Germline CDR1 SGHNT, CDR2 YYREEE (reference sequence). V was clipped by 3 bases and J by 0 bases, with 13 bases between them. The CDR3 spans 15 residues. CDR3 sequence: CASSSVRVSSYEQYF. The CDR3 DNA sequence: TGTGCCAGCAGCTCCGTCCGGGTTAGCTCCTACGAGCAGTACTTC.

V is TRBV12-3 or TRBV12-4 and J is TRBJ1-4; D ambiguous. V lost 3 bases to trimming and J lost 11 bases, with 10 bases between them. This CDR3 region has 12 residues. The CDR3 reads CASSLEVGKLFF. As DNA, the CDR3 is TGTGCCAGCAGTTTGGAGGTGGGGAAACTGTTTTTT.

This clone was seen only once. The chain combines TRBV2 with TRBJ1-1; no definite D call. Germline V CDR1 and CDR2: SNHLY, FYNNEI. This CDR3 spans 13 amino acids. V gave up 6 bases and J gave up 2 bases, with 10 bases separating them. CDR3 loop: CASRKSLNTEAFF. The CDR3 coding sequence is TGTGCCAGCAGAAAGAGCCTTAACACTGAAGCTTTCTTT.